This entry lists 31 T cell receptor beta chains sequenced from one sample in a study of cytomegalovirus exposure and HLA in healthy donors. In the PCR, 60 Vbeta and 13 Jbeta primers were used. Sequencing used immunoSEQ multiplex PCR; TCRdb keeps in-frame clones, though not all of them. The sample records about 150,000 clones, 65% to 85% being singletons. Material: PBMCs. All receptors come from a male donor in good health and CMV-seropositive.

This chain joins TRBV2 and TRBJ2-1, with D possibly being TRBD1 (6 bases). The CDR3 totals 16 residues. Germline loops: CDR1 SNHLY, CDR2 FYNNEI. The V and J ends lost 5 bases and 0 bases respectively, with 14 bases between them. CDR3 sequence: CASSHRDPGSYNEQFF. The CDR3 coding sequence is TGTGCCAGCAGTCACAGGGATCCCGGCTCCTACAATGAGCAGTTCTTC. Combining the CDR3 with reference TRBV2 and TRBJ2-1 gives the whole variable domain EPEVTQTPSHQVTQMGQEVILRCVPISNHLYFYWYRQILGQKVEFLVSFYNNEISEKSEIFDDQFSVERPDGSNFTLKIRSTKLEDSAMYFCASSHRDPGSYNEQFFGPGTRLTVL.

V gene TRBV19 combines with J gene TRBJ2-6; D possibly corresponds to TRBD1 (5 bases). The CDR3 is 15 residues long. Deletions cut 8 bases from V and 0 bases from J, with 11 bases between. Germline V lookup: CDR1 LNHDA, CDR2 SQIVND (reference sequence). The CDR3 region is CASLTASSGANVLTF. In nucleotides, the CDR3 is TGTGCCAGTTTGACAGCAAGCTCTGGGGCCAACGTCCTGACTTTC.

V is TRBV7-2 and J is TRBJ2-7; 8 bases agree with TRBD1. Trimming took 2 bases from V and 5 from J; bases not matched to a gene: 5. The CDR3 contains 14 residues. CDR1 is SGHTA and CDR2 is FQGNSA in the germline V gene. The DNA of the CDR3 is TGTGCCAGCAGCTTAATTGCAGGGGGCCACGAGCAGTACTTC. Protein: CASSLIAGGHEQYF.

J is TRBJ2-2 and V is TRBV30; possible D gene TRBD1, 6 bases. The germline gives CDR1 GTSNPN, CDR2 SVGIG (reference sequence). The CDR3 length is 14 residues. V dropped 0 bases and J dropped 5 bases, with 10 bases sitting between them. The CDR3 loop is CAWSVIGGTGELFF. The CDR3 bases are TGTGCCTGGAGTGTCATAGGGGGAACCGGGGAGCTGTTTTTT.

This chain uses TRBV7-9 with TRBJ2-7; tentatively, D is TRBD2 (6 bases). Germline V gene lookup returns CDR1 SEHNR and CDR2 FQNEAQ (reference sequence). Trimming left V 1 base short and J 5 bases short, with 9 bases between. The CDR3 is 13 residues long. CDR3 loop: CASSLEAGDEQYF. The CDR3 nucleotides read TGTGCCAGCAGCTTAGAAGCGGGTGACGAGCAGTACTTC.

Here the CDR3 DNA reads TGTGCCAGCAGTTCTGCCGACAGGGGAGGCTACACCTTC. Protein: CASSSADRGGYTF. The rearrangement joins TRBV27 to TRBJ1-2; TRBD1 matches 8 bases. Germline V CDR1 and CDR2: MNHEY, SMNVEV (reference sequence). Trimming at V came to 4 bases and at J to 8 bases, leaving 6 bases not matched to a gene. The CDR3 is 13 amino acids.

This chain links TRBV21-1 with TRBJ2-7; whether TRBD1, the table's D call, matches the DNA was not checked. TRBV21-1 is marked as a pseudogene. The CDR3 length is 19 residues. The CDR3 nucleotides read TGTGCCAGCAGCACCGCGACAGGGGAGATTCAGGGTGTGTCCTACGAGCAGTACTTC. Its translation is CASSTATGEIQGVSYEQYF.

This clone turned up a few times. The V and J genes are TRBV2 and TRBJ2-5; perhaps TRBD2 as D (5 bases). V lost 4 bases to trimming and J lost 0 bases, with 9 bases between them. CDR1 is SNHLY and CDR2 is FYNNEI in the germline V gene. This CDR3 region has 14 residues. The CDR3 spells CASSAGVYQETQYF. The CDR3 DNA follows: TGTGCCAGCAGTGCCGGGGTGTACCAAGAGACCCAGTACTTC.

The chain uses TRBV25-1 and TRBJ2-2, with D tentatively TRBD2 (5 bases). The CDR3 is made up of 16 amino acids. Trimming took off 4 bases at V and 0 bases at J, with 12 bases between the two ends. In germline, CDR1 is MGHDK, CDR2 SYGVNS. CDR3 in amino acids: CASSGSWGANTGELFF. DNA of the CDR3: TGTGCCAGCAGTGGGTCCTGGGGAGCGAACACCGGGGAGCTGTTTTTT.

The rearrangement uses TRBV4-1 and TRBJ1-6; 8 nucleotides agree with TRBD1. The CDR3 is 15 amino acids. V gave up 4 bases and J gave up 10 bases; unmatched junction bases: 9. Germline lookup yields CDR1 MGHRA and CDR2 YSYEKL. The CDR3 DNA reads TGCGCCAGCAGCCTATCGGACAGGGCGGTCTCACCCCTCCACTTT. It translates to CASSLSDRAVSPLHF.

The gene calls are TRBV15 and TRBJ2-7, with 11 bases fitting TRBD2. This CDR3 has 18 amino acids. Germline trimming cut 0 bases from V and 1 base from J; bases unmatched to any gene: 8. Germline CDR1 LNHNV, CDR2 YYDKDF (reference sequence). The CDR3 protein is CATSRDLAGGTLSYEQYF. CDR3 sequence (DNA): TGTGCCACCAGCAGAGATCTAGCGGGAGGCACCCTTTCCTACGAGCAGTACTTC.

The rearrangement uses TRBV5-1 and TRBJ2-7; TRBD1 aligns across 7 bases. This CDR3 is 18 amino acids long. Germline lookup yields CDR1 SGHRS and CDR2 YFSETQ. Germline trimming cut 4 bases from V and 2 bases from J; bases unmatched to any gene: 18. The CDR3 reads CASSQKALTGTFTYEQYF. For the CDR3, the DNA is TGCGCCAGCAGCCAAAAGGCACTGACAGGGACCTTCACCTACGAGCAGTACTTC.

The gene calls are TRBV5-1 and TRBJ2-3; 10 bases are a match to TRBD2. Germline V gene lookup returns CDR1 SGHRS and CDR2 YFSETQ. Losses at the gene ends were 5 bases for V and 4 bases for J; bases not matched to a gene: 16. The CDR3 extends over 18 amino acids. Here the CDR3 reads CASRRQREGRNIPDTQYF. CDR3 DNA: TGCGCCAGCAGGCGGCAGCGGGAGGGCCGGAATATCCCAGATACGCAGTATTTT.

V gene TRBV11-2 combines with J gene TRBJ2-7, with 7 bases matching TRBD1. The junction had 4 bases not matched to a gene; V was cut back by 6 bases and J by 5 bases. The CDR3 is 12 amino acids. Germline-derived CDR1 and CDR2 are SGHAT and FQNNGV. CDR3 sequence reads: CASRPTGNEQYF. The DNA of the CDR3 is TGTGCCAGCAGACCGACAGGGAACGAGCAGTACTTC. Drawing the rest from reference TRBV11-2 and TRBJ2-7, the complete variable domain is EAGVAQSPRYKIIEKRQSVAFWCNPISGHATLYWYQQILGQGPKLLIQFQNNGVVDDSQLPKDRFSAERLKGVDSTLKIQPAKLEDSAVYLCASRPTGNEQYFGPGTRLTVT.

This chain connects TRBV12-2 to TRBJ2-1; TRBD1, as called in the table, went unchecked against the DNA. TRBV12-2 constitutes a pseudogene. The CDR3 extends over 17 amino acids. The DNA for the CDR3 is TGTGCAAGTCGCTTAAGATACCGGGACAGGGCCTACAATGAGCAGTTCTTC. It yields the protein CASRLRYRDRAYNEQFF.

V gene TRBV7-5 combines with J gene TRBJ2-7; TRBD2, the table's D call, lacks a check against the DNA. TRBV7-5 is given as a pseudogene. CDR3 length: 19 residues. CDR3 residues: CVRSLMGLAGEGASYEQYF. In DNA, the CDR3 is TGTGTCAGAAGCTTAATGGGACTAGCGGGAGAAGGGGCCTCCTACGAGCAGTACTTC.

This clone was picked up a small number of times. J is TRBJ1-1 and V is TRBV6-5; a possible D gene is TRBD1 (5 bases). The V gene lost 2 bases and the J gene lost 8 bases, with 6 bases spanning the gap. CDR1 MNHEY and CDR2 SVGAGI come from the germline V gene. The CDR3 totals 11 residues. The CDR3, as DNA: TGTGCCAGCAGTTACAAGGGGGAAGCTTTCTTT. Translated, it gives CASSYKGEAFF.

The rearrangement links TRBV19 to TRBJ2-7; 14 bases fit TRBD2. Germline V gene data show CDR1 as LNHDA and CDR2 as SQIVND (reference sequence). This CDR3 is 15 amino acids long. Trimming removed 6 bases from V and 3 bases from J; junction bases left unmatched: 4. CDR3 sequence reads: CASSTGTSGSYEQYF. The CDR3 DNA reads TGTGCCAGTAGCACAGGGACTAGCGGGAGCTACGAGCAGTACTTC.

This clone was picked up a small number of times. The chain carries TRBV28 and TRBJ1-2; D is unresolved. The CDR3 consists of 11 residues. The germline gives CDR1 MDHEN, CDR2 SYDVKM. V was clipped by 7 bases and J by 2 bases, with 5 bases between them. This CDR3 is CASNRNYGYTF. CDR3 in DNA: TGTGCCAGCAATCGGAACTATGGCTACACCTTC.

The rearrangement uses TRBV4-2 and TRBJ2-3, with D maybe TRBD2 (6 bases). V was shortened by 0 bases and J by 0 bases, with 19 bases between the two germline ends. This CDR3 spans 19 amino acids. Germline loops: CDR1 LGHNA, CDR2 YNFKEQ. This chain's CDR3 is CASSQDHKSGGISTDTQYF. CDR3 DNA sequence: TGTGCCAGCAGCCAAGATCATAAGTCCGGCGGGATTAGCACAGATACGCAGTATTTT.

V and J are TRBV11-1 and TRBJ2-3; 7 bases fit TRBD1. V gave up 5 bases and J gave up 4 bases; unmatched junction bases: 12. There are 16 residues in the CDR3. The germline V gene encodes CDR1 SGHAT and CDR2 FQDESV (reference sequence). The CDR3 DNA reads TGTGCCAGCAGCCGCCCCGGGACAGAGACCTCAGATACGCAGTATTTT. This gives the protein CASSRPGTETSDTQYF.

This clone occurred once. V and J are TRBV28 and TRBJ2-1; D is unclear. The CDR3 is 12 residues long. V shed 5 bases and J shed 3 bases, with 5 bases lying between them. From germline, CDR1 is MDHEN and CDR2 SYDVKM. In nucleotides, the CDR3 is TGTGCCAGCAGTCTTGTCTACAATGAGCAGTTCTTC. Its translation is CASSLVYNEQFF.

This clone was found a few times. The chain links TRBV29-1 to TRBJ1-4, with 10 bases fitting TRBD1. V gave up 7 bases and J gave up 8 bases; unmatched junction bases: 7. The CDR3 sequence is 13 residues long. Germline V lookup: CDR1 SQVTM, CDR2 ANQGSEA. CDR3 sequence (DNA): TGCAGCGGACTTGGGACAGGGGACGAAAAACTGTTTTTT. Its protein is CSGLGTGDEKLFF.

The chain employs TRBV7-2 and TRBJ2-7; a weak D match, TRBD2 (5 bases). The CDR3 consists of 11 residues. Germline CDR1 reads SGHTA; CDR2 reads FQGNSA. Trimming left V 2 bases short and J 10 bases short, with 9 bases between. CDR3 coding DNA: TGTGCCAGCAGCTTACAACTAGTTCAGTACTTC. Translation gives CASSLQLVQYF.

The chain employs TRBV5-8 and TRBJ2-5; unclear D gene. The V end was cut by 6 bases, the J end by 7 bases, with 19 bases between. The germline CDR1 and CDR2 sequences are SGHTS and YDEGEE. The CDR3 runs to 14 residues. For the CDR3, the DNA is TGTGCCAGCAACCCGAGAGCAGGCCCAGGGACCCAGTACTTC. This encodes CASNPRAGPGTQYF.

The chain couples TRBV7-2 to TRBJ2-7; the match to TRBD1 covers 7 bases. Germline values: CDR1 SGHTA, CDR2 FQGNSA. The V and J ends lost 1 base and 4 bases, in that order; junction bases with no gene match: 10. The CDR3 has 16 residues. CDR3 in DNA: TGTGCCAGCAGCTTAGGGGCAACAGGGGATCCGTACGAGCAGTACTTC. It specifies CASSLGATGDPYEQYF.

This clone appeared a few times. The rearrangement uses TRBV6-1 and TRBJ2-3; D possibly corresponds to TRBD1 (6 bases). Germline CDR1 reads MNHNS; CDR2 reads SASEGT. V was pared by 7 bases and J by 2 bases, with 13 bases between. The length of the CDR3 is 14 residues. The CDR3 loop is CASNGQHFTDTQYF. The CDR3 nucleotides are TGTGCCAGCAATGGACAGCATTTCACAGATACGCAGTATTTT.

The rearrangement joins TRBV6-6 to TRBJ2-1, with no clear D. Germline CDR1 and CDR2: MNHNY and SVGAGI (reference sequence). The CDR3 is 12 amino acids. The V end was cut by 6 bases, the J end by 10 bases, with 13 bases between. Written as DNA, the CDR3 is TGTGCCAGCAGGGCTTCAACGGAGGAGCAGTTCTTC. Protein product: CASRASTEEQFF.

The chain joins TRBV30 to TRBJ1-2; tentatively, D is TRBD1 (5 bases). V shed 0 bases and J shed 3 bases, with 17 bases lying between them. The CDR3 covers 16 residues. CDR1 GTSNPN and CDR2 SVGIG come from the germline V gene (reference sequence). The CDR3 DNA follows: TGTGCCTGGAGTGTACAGTCGGGGGGAATCGACTATGGCTACACCTTC. Its protein is CAWSVQSGGIDYGYTF.

CDR3 DNA sequence: TGCGCCAGCAGCTCGGGGGGGGAAGTGAGAGAAAAACTGTTTTTT. Amino acid sequence: CASSSGGEVREKLFF. The J gene is TRBJ1-4, the V gene TRBV5-1; TRBD1 might be the D (5 bases). Germline lookup yields CDR1 SGHRS and CDR2 YFSETQ. CDR3 length equals 15 residues. The V end lost 3 bases, the J end lost 8 bases, and 17 bases lay between the germline ends. The full variable domain, in which reference TRBV5-1 and TRBJ1-4 provide the parts outside the CDR3, is KAGVTQTPRYLIKTRGQQVTLSCSPISGHRSVSWYQQTPGQGLQFLFEYFSETQRNKGNFPGRFSGRQFSNSRSEMNVSTLELGDSALYLCASSSGGEVREKLFFGSGTQLSVL.

The rearrangement links TRBV5-1 to TRBJ2-7, with 8 bases fitting TRBD1. The V gene end was trimmed by 5 bases and the J gene end by 6 bases; junction bases not matched to a gene: 25. CDR1 SGHRS and CDR2 YFSETQ come from the germline V gene. CDR3 length: 19 residues. The chain's CDR3 is CASRIYPGQVSSSGREQYF. The CDR3 bases are TGCGCCAGCAGGATCTACCCGGGACAGGTATCGTCTTCTGGGCGCGAGCAGTACTTC.